These 5 T cell receptor beta chains were sequenced from one sample in a study of HIV-infected patients and healthy controls. Whole blood was used without fractionation, so all unsorted peripheral T cells were included. Alpha and beta constant-region primers primed reverse transcription of around 0.5 ug RNA. Each of the alpha and beta chains got its own library through chain-specific third strand synthesis with indices. TCRdb re-called the 5' RACE reads with MiXCR, one entry per CDR3 protein. The sample includes 6,000 to 8,000 distinct CDR3 sequences, approximately 11% seen only once; the top ten take approximately 30%. The sequences come from blood, collected before antiretroviral therapy. Source of these receptors: an adult with HIV infection.

This clonotype was counted between two and nine times. The chain has TRBV19 and TRBJ1-2; D may be TRBD1 (5 bases). The CDR3 spans 13 residues. The V gene's germline CDR1 is LNHDA and CDR2 SQIVND (reference sequence). The ends were cut back, 2 bases at V and 7 bases at J, with 11 bases in the middle. The CDR3 sequence: CASSILQGPGYTF. In DNA, the CDR3 is TGTGCCAGTAGTATACTCCAGGGTCCTGGCTACACCTTC.

Relative to its sample, this clonotype is medium-sized. The chain employs TRBV7-3 and TRBJ1-1; D call uncertain. The CDR3 has 15 residues. Between the trimmed V and J ends, which lost 3 bases and 4 bases, there was a span of 15 bases. CDR1 SGHTA and CDR2 FQGTGA come from the germline V gene. The CDR3 DNA is TGTGCCAGCAGCTTGGGGAGGGCGGTAGGCACTGAAGCTTTCTTT. Protein sequence: CASSLGRAVGTEAFF. Complete variable domain (other parts from reference TRBV7-3 and TRBJ1-1): GAGVSQTPSNKVTEKGKYVELRCDPISGHTALYWYRQSLGQGPEFLIYFQGTGAADDSGLPNDRFFAVRPEGSVSTLKIQRTERGDSAVYLCASSLGRAVGTEAFFGQGTRLTVV.

Many counts were recorded for this clonotype. The rearrangement joins TRBV4-1 to TRBJ1-1; D is undetermined. The CDR3 sequence is 17 residues long. The V gene lost 1 base and the J gene lost 0 bases, with 15 bases spanning the gap. Looked up from germline, CDR1 is MGHRA and CDR2 is YSYEKL. The CDR3 DNA reads as TGCGCCAGCAGCCAAGGGGGATATACAGAGATGAACACTGAAGCTTTCTTT. Amino acids: CASSQGGYTEMNTEAFF.

This clonotype was picked up many times. V usage is TRBV5-6 and J usage is TRBJ1-1; D might be TRBD1 (6 bases). This CDR3 region has 15 residues. Germline CDR1 SGHDT, CDR2 YYEEEE. V was clipped by 3 bases and J by 0 bases, with 12 bases between them. The CDR3 spells CASSSPRGMNTEAFF. In DNA form, the CDR3 reads TGTGCCAGCAGCTCCCCCAGGGGCATGAACACTGAAGCTTTCTTT. The full variable domain, completed using reference TRBV5-6 and TRBJ1-1, is DAGVTQSPTHLIKTRGQQVTLRCSPKSGHDTVSWYQQALGQGPQFIFQYYEEEERQRGNFPDRFSGHQFPNYSSELNVNALLLGDSALYLCASSSPRGMNTEAFFGQGTRLTVV.

The chain is built from TRBV5-4 and TRBJ1-3, with D perhaps TRBD1 (5 bases). The CDR3 consists of 15 residues. V was pared by 5 bases and J by 2 bases, with 14 bases between. Per the germline V gene, CDR1 is SGHNT and CDR2 is YYREEE (reference sequence). CDR3 amino acids: CASSAGTTAGNTIYF. CDR3 DNA sequence: TGTGCCAGCAGTGCCGGGACTACCGCTGGAAACACCATATATTTT.